This record looks at one TCR beta chain sequence and its context. This clonotype has a single count. What antigen it recognizes has not been identified. There are no base qualities to consult, and no much larger clone falls within one base. A single read makes a weak case. The data originate from a study of relationships among human T cell subsets (TCRdb year 2010). Background for the entire study: Eight distinct blood T cell populations were sequenced: pan T, CD8 cytotoxic, regulatory, Th1, Th2, naive plus transitional, activated and memory cells.

The library came from multiplex PCR. The sequencer was a 454 GS FLX. TCR alpha and beta CDR3 regions were amplified from mRNA by semiquantitative ARM-PCR. In ARM-PCR, tagged nested gene-specific primers were used first, and exponential amplification was then carried out by communal superprimers. Exonuclease was used to remove the nested primers before the first-round PCR products went through the second amplification round. The amplicons were sequenced on the 454 platform, a system that can rapidly sequence millions of DNA fragments without cloning bias. A read mappable to both V and J germline segments was defined as an effective read. The paper's processing steps were these. IRmap, which uses pyromap, a Smith-Waterman modification adapted to 454 sequencing errors, was used to assign reads to germline V, D and J segments. To filter D-beta assignments, cutoffs were set at the 99th percentile of the alignment scores obtained from simulated random sequences. CDR3 was defined as the amino acids lying between the conserved V-segment Y[YFLI]C motif and the J-segment [FW]GXGT motif. Repertoire diversity was estimated with a compound Poisson process model previously applied to large-scale EST data. A procedure for detecting cross-contamination was used to argue that sample contamination was not the source of the shared CDR3s. Using fastp trimming at Q25 and MiXCR clonotype assembly, TCRdb reanalyzed the public sequencing data and kept in-frame beta chains. Every distinct CDR3 protein forms one entry, paired with its most common genes and DNA. The V and J calls here are based on TCRdb, not the publication. The sample records some 5,400 distinct CDR3 sequences, 55% to 75% of which are singletons. The ten largest account for 45% to 60% of the sample.

To isolate CD8+ cytotoxic T cells, anti-CD4 multisort beads were first used for negative selection, and anti-CD8 beads were then used for positive selection. Miltenyi superparamagnetic beads coated with subset-specific monoclonal antibodies were used for isolation of the T cell subsets. Peripheral blood was used as the source from which all T cell populations were isolated. Ficoll separation of whole blood yielded mononuclear cells, and anti-CD14 microbeads were then used to deplete the monocytes. Right after isolation, the cell populations were resuspended in RNAprotect reagent. The research as a whole found: V, D and J usage, CDR3 length and N-nucleotide additions showed no statistically significant differences among the seven subsets. While more than 60% of CD8+ cytotoxic sequences came from clones with more than 100 reads, the regulatory and Th2 subsets had few clones of that kind. Substantial CDR3 sharing among Th1, Th2 and regulatory T cells was interpreted as suggesting stochastic cell fate choices. The bead-based sorting was unable to rule out the presence of a CD4+CD8+ double-positive population.

There are 11 amino acids in the CDR3, from cysteine to phenylalanine inclusive. The entry retains the CDR3 DNA only, 33 bases that are in frame from base 1. Reading the germline V gene gives CDR1 SQVTM and CDR2 ANQGSEA. The junction carries 2 bases between V and J, which are trimmed by 3 bases and 3 bases respectively. This chain is built from TRBV29-1 and TRBJ2-2; there is no confident call for the D gene. The sample consisted of CD8+ T cells sorted from blood. This TCR derives from a man in his forties or fifties in good health. Here the CDR3 is given as CSVEDTGELFF. The DNA sequence follows: TGCAGCGTTGAGGACACCGGGGAGCTGTTTTTT.